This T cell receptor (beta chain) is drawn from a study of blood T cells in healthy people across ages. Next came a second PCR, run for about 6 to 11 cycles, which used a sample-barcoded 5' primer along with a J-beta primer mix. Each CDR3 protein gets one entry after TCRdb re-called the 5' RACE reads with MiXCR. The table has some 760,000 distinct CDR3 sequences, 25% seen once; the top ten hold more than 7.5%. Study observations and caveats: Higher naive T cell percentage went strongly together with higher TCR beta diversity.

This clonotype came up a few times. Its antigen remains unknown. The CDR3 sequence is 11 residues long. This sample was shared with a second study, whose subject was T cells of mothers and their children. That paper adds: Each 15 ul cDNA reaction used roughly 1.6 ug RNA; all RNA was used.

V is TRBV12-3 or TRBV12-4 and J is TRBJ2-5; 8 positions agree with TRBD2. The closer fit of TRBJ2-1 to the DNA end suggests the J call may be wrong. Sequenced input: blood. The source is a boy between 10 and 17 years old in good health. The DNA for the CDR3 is TGTGCCAGCAGCCGGACTAGCTCTCAGTTCTTC. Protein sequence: CASSRTSSQFF.